What follows are 26 T cell receptor beta chains derived from one specimen sequenced in a study of cytomegalovirus exposure and HLA in healthy donors. Only in-frame clones appear in the TCRdb table, and some are missing; sequencing was by immunoSEQ multiplex PCR. The table shows 85,000 to 95,000 clones, with roughly 97% occurring only once. Sequences were obtained from PBMCs. These receptors were taken from a young man in good health and CMV-seronegative.

The rearrangement joins TRBV5-4 to TRBJ2-1; 7 nucleotides match TRBD2. V was clipped by 2 bases and J by 2 bases; unmatched bases: 10. In germline, CDR1 is SGHNT, CDR2 YYREEE (reference sequence). CDR3 length: 17 amino acids. CDR3 loop: CASSFQRTRTTYNEQFF. CDR3 coding DNA: TGTGCCAGCAGCTTCCAGCGGACTAGAACCACCTACAATGAGCAGTTCTTC.

The chain couples TRBV9 to TRBJ1-4, with D perhaps TRBD1 (5 bases). Germline lookup yields CDR1 SGDLS and CDR2 YYNGEE. The CDR3 loop spans 15 amino acids. With 4 bases removed from V and 6 bases from J, the gap between germline ends came to 16 bases. The CDR3, as DNA: TGTGCCAGCAGCTTGGGGGGTTACGGCGATGAAAAACTGTTTTTT. Residues: CASSLGGYGDEKLFF.

This clone appeared a single time. The chain links TRBV6-5 to TRBJ2-7; D is unresolved. This CDR3 comprises 14 residues. V was cut by 4 bases and J by 0 bases, with 10 bases left in between. Germline CDR1 reads MNHEY; CDR2 reads SVGAGI. This CDR3 reads CASSLELLSYEQYF. The CDR3 nucleotides read TGTGCCAGCAGTTTGGAGCTTCTCTCCTACGAGCAGTACTTC.

A single count supports this clone. This rearrangement joins TRBV6-1 to TRBJ1-2; D is perhaps TRBD1 (6 bases). Trimming removed 3 bases from V and 4 bases from J, with 12 bases in between. The germline CDR1 and CDR2 sequences are MNHNS and SASEGT. CDR3 size: 14 residues. The CDR3 here is CASSDRQGSYGYTF. As DNA, the CDR3 is TGTGCCAGCAGTGATCGGCAGGGGAGCTATGGCTACACCTTC.

In nucleotides, the CDR3 is TGTGCCAGCAGGGGGGGGACAGGAATTAACTACGAGCAGTACTTC. This sequence encodes CASRGGTGINYEQYF. The chain has TRBV28 and TRBJ2-7; D is perhaps TRBD1 (8 bases). Germline lookup yields CDR1 MDHEN and CDR2 SYDVKM. V shed 6 bases and J shed 3 bases, with 18 bases lying between them. The CDR3 spans 15 residues.

J is TRBJ1-2 and V is TRBV10-3; D is unclear. The CDR3 is 11 amino acids. V was clipped by 4 bases and J by 6 bases, with 6 bases between them. The germline V gene encodes CDR1 ENHRY and CDR2 SYGVKD. In DNA form, the CDR3 reads TGTGCCATCAGTGTCGGAGATGGCTACACCTTC. Protein sequence: CAISVGDGYTF.

V gene TRBV27 combines with J gene TRBJ2-3; no reliable D call. The CDR3 is made up of 14 amino acids. V lost 0 bases and J lost 11, with 15 bases in between. Germline CDR1 MNHEY, CDR2 SMNVEV (reference sequence). The CDR3 nucleotides are TGTGCCAGCAGTTTATCCCCGAGCGTTGGTGGGCAGTATTTT. Translation: CASSLSPSVGGQYF.

The chain carries TRBV11-2 and TRBJ1-3, with 7 bases lining up with TRBD1. CDR1 and CDR2 (germline): SGHAT, FQNNGV. The trim removed 5 bases at V and 5 bases at J, leaving 12 bases unmatched. The length of the CDR3 is 16 residues. The chain's CDR3 is CASSRSLDRERNTIYF. The CDR3 coding sequence is TGTGCCAGCAGCCGTTCTCTAGACAGGGAAAGAAACACCATATATTTT. Full variable domain (remainder filled in from reference TRBV11-2 and TRBJ1-3): EAGVAQSPRYKIIEKRQSVAFWCNPISGHATLYWYQQILGQGPKLLIQFQNNGVVDDSQLPKDRFSAERLKGVDSTLKIQPAKLEDSAVYLCASSRSLDRERNTIYFGEGSWLTVV.

The V call is TRBV6-5, the J call TRBJ2-1, with D unresolved. Per the germline V gene, CDR1 is MNHEY and CDR2 is SVGAGI. This CDR3 comprises 11 residues. The V end was cut by 5 bases, the J end by 5 bases, with 4 bases between. The CDR3 here is CASSQDNEQFF. CDR3 in DNA: TGTGCCAGCAGTCAGGACAATGAGCAGTTCTTC.

The chain recombines TRBV2 with TRBJ2-1; 8 bases map to TRBD2. This CDR3 is built from 15 residues. CDR1 is SNHLY and CDR2 is FYNNEI in the germline V gene. The ends lost 8 bases at V and 6 bases at J; junction bases unmatched: 12. The CDR3 sequence: CASYTRTSPVNEQFF. The CDR3 DNA reads as TGTGCCAGCTACACACGGACTAGCCCTGTCAATGAGCAGTTCTTC.

The chain combines TRBV5-6 with TRBJ2-1; 7 positions match TRBD1. In germline, CDR1 is SGHDT, CDR2 YYEEEE. The CDR3 loop spans 15 amino acids. J was trimmed by 8 bases and V by 4 bases; bases with no gene match: 12. The CDR3 sequence is CASSPINRGWDEQFF. For the CDR3, the DNA is TGTGCCAGCAGCCCTATAAACAGGGGATGGGATGAGCAGTTCTTC.

J is TRBJ1-2 and V is TRBV28; D may be TRBD1 (5 bases). The germline CDR1 and CDR2 sequences are MDHEN and SYDVKM. This CDR3 is 14 amino acids long. The germline V and J ends were trimmed by 7 bases and 3 bases, with 15 bases remaining between them. This chain's CDR3 is CASTQGTGHYGYTF. In DNA form, the CDR3 reads TGTGCCAGCACCCAGGGAACAGGACACTATGGCTACACCTTC.

This sequence joins TRBV4-1 and TRBJ2-7, with TRBD1 as a possible D gene (5 bases). The CDR3 is made up of 14 amino acids. Germline loops: CDR1 MGHRA, CDR2 YSYEKL. V was trimmed by 0 bases and J by 1 base, leaving 7 bases between them. The DNA for the CDR3 is TGCGCCAGCAGCCAAGATTCAGGGTCCTACGAGCAGTACTTC. Translating gives CASSQDSGSYEQYF.

The chain carries TRBV19 and TRBJ1-5; D unclear. Between the trimmed V and J ends, which lost 5 bases and 4 bases, there was a span of 9 bases. The CDR3 covers 13 residues. Germline values: CDR1 LNHDA, CDR2 SQIVND (reference sequence). The CDR3 region has the DNA TGTGCCAGTAGTCCTCAGGAAAATCAGCCCCAGCATTTT. It encodes CASSPQENQPQHF.

J is TRBJ1-2 and V is TRBV27, with a possible D match to TRBD1 (5 bases). CDR1 is MNHEY and CDR2 is SMNVEV in the germline V gene (reference sequence). This CDR3 region has 15 residues. V lost 6 bases, J lost 6 bases, and 20 bases lay in between. DNA of the CDR3: TGTGCCAGCAGAGGGGCGGTGGGAGGAATGAATGGCTACACCTTC. Translated, it gives CASRGAVGGMNGYTF.

The rearrangement uses TRBV28 and TRBJ1-5, with 7 bases identical to TRBD1. CDR3 size: 16 residues. J lost 2 bases, V lost 5 bases, and 9 bases had no gene match. Germline V gene sequence: CDR1 MDHEN, CDR2 SYDVKM. The CDR3, as DNA: TGTGCCAGCAGTCCAGTCCGACAGGGCGGCAATCAGCCCCAGCATTTT. This gives the protein CASSPVRQGGNQPQHF.

The gene calls are TRBV5-5 and TRBJ1-5; D gene uncertain. V was pared by 0 bases and J by 0 bases, with 4 bases between. The germline CDR1 and CDR2 sequences are SGHKS and YYEKEE (reference sequence). The CDR3 spans 14 residues. In nucleotides, the CDR3 is TGTGCCAGCAGCTTGGACGGTAGCAATCAGCCCCAGCATTTT. Protein: CASSLDGSNQPQHF.

The chain combines TRBV19 with TRBJ1-4; D ambiguous. The CDR3 runs to 15 residues. With 4 bases removed from V and 7 bases from J, the gap between germline ends came to 16 bases. The germline CDR1 and CDR2 sequences are LNHDA and SQIVND (reference sequence). CDR3 sequence reads: CASSSLRILGEKLFF. Here the CDR3 DNA reads TGTGCCAGTAGTAGCCTCAGGATTCTTGGTGAAAAACTGTTTTTT.

The rearrangement joins TRBV19 to TRBJ2-6; D gene uncertain. The CDR3 totals 17 residues. V lost 4 bases to trimming and J lost 0 bases, with 13 bases between them. Germline values: CDR1 LNHDA, CDR2 SQIVND (reference sequence). CDR3 DNA: TGTGCCAGTAGTAACTCACTACCCGGCTCTGGGGCCAACGTCCTGACTTTC. Its translation is CASSNSLPGSGANVLTF.

This clone is a singleton in its sample. This sequence joins TRBV18 and TRBJ1-5; 10 positions match TRBD1. V was pared by 2 bases and J by 14 bases, with 3 bases of the junction left unmatched. The length of the CDR3 is 12 residues. Germline loops: CDR1 KGHSH, CDR2 LQKENI. CDR3 DNA sequence: TGTGCCAGCTCACCAGGCGGACAGGGGGAGCATTTT. Translating gives CASSPGGQGEHF.

The chain joins TRBV29-1 to TRBJ2-7; D unclear. The CDR3 covers 11 residues. CDR1 is SQVTM, CDR2 ANQGSEA, per germline. Trimming shortened V by 3 bases and J by 5 bases, and 8 bases separated the two germline ends. This chain's CDR3 is CSVEGRNEQYF. The CDR3 nucleotides are TGCAGCGTTGAGGGCAGGAACGAGCAGTACTTC.

The chain uses TRBV9 and TRBJ2-3; a possible D gene is TRBD2 (6 bases). From germline, CDR1 is SGDLS and CDR2 YYNGEE. CDR3 length: 12 amino acids. V lost 5 bases and J 6 bases, leaving 10 bases between the germline ends. The CDR3 sequence: CASREGRDTQYF. DNA of the CDR3: TGTGCCAGCAGGGAGGGTCGGGATACGCAGTATTTT.

The rearrangement links TRBV5-1 to TRBJ1-1; D might be TRBD1 (5 bases). Trimming took 1 base from V and 1 from J, leaving 14 bases between them. This CDR3 is 16 amino acids long. Germline V gene data show CDR1 as SGHRS and CDR2 as YFSETQ. The CDR3 nucleotides are TGCGCCAGCAGCTTGAACAGGCAGGGTGGGAACACTGAAGCTTTCTTT. This encodes CASSLNRQGGNTEAFF.

The chain employs TRBV30 and TRBJ1-4, with 9 nucleotides matching TRBD1. The V segment lost 5 bases and the J segment 8 bases; nucleotides outside the gene matches: 6. There are 13 residues in the CDR3. CDR1 and CDR2 from the germline V gene are GTSNPN and SVGIG (reference sequence). The DNA for the CDR3 is TGTGCCTGGGAAACAGGGGGCCTCGAAAAACTGTTTTTT. It encodes CAWETGGLEKLFF.

The chain links TRBV2 to TRBJ2-7; 7 bases are a match to TRBD1. V gave up 8 bases and J gave up 0 bases; unmatched junction bases: 7. This CDR3 comprises 14 residues. Germline loops: CDR1 SNHLY, CDR2 FYNNEI. The CDR3 DNA reads as TGTGCCAGCGCCCGGGACAGCGGCTCCTACGAGCAGTACTTC. It is translated as CASARDSGSYEQYF.

The rearrangement links TRBV28 to TRBJ1-1; 9 bases match TRBD1. V was pared by 5 bases and J by 5 bases, with 9 bases of the junction left unmatched. Looked up from germline, CDR1 is MDHEN and CDR2 is SYDVKM. This CDR3 is built from 15 residues. Written as DNA, the CDR3 is TGTGCCAGCAGTGCAACGGACAGGGGAGCTACTGAAGCTTTCTTT. Amino acid sequence: CASSATDRGATEAFF.